This T cell receptor beta chain comes out of a study of regulatory T cells in long-lasting Graves disease. Overall study findings and caveats: Because few samples were included, accuracy may have been lower. New patients shared 1,000 or so public clonotypes, and persistent patients shared more, with about 2,700.

To make TCR beta libraries, researchers used iRepertoire HTBI primers and Arm-PCR of CDR3 regions. Via MiXCR, TCRdb re-called the multiplex PCR reads, giving one row per CDR3 protein. The sample has over 300,000 distinct CDR3 sequences, 15% to 19% seen once. Time point indicated: newly diagnosed GD, antithyroid drugs for less than 3 months. From PBMCs, RNA was extracted and then used to make the TCR library. Criteria from the American Thyroid Association guidelines were applied to diagnose Graves' disease. This clonotype showed up many times. As yet, its antigen is unknown. Trimming cost V 4 bases and J 1 base; bases outside gene matches: 4. CDR3 size: 14 residues. CDR1 is SGHNT and CDR2 is YYREEE in the germline V gene (reference sequence).

This specimen was peripheral blood mononuclear cells (PBMCs), taken at new diagnosis, from a patient treated with antithyroid drugs. The clonotype originates from a female donor with Graves disease. This rearrangement joins TRBV5-4 to TRBJ2-5; TRBD1 aligns across 7 bases. CDR3 bases: TGTGCCAGCAGCACGGACAGGAGCCAAGAGACCCAGTACTTC. Translating it yields CASSTDRSQETQYF.